Presented here are 16 T cell receptor beta chains from one specimen sequenced in a study of T cell responses to AZD1222 COVID-19 vaccine. The table came from immunoSEQ multiplex PCR; TCRdb's copy has only in-frame clones and leaves some out. The sample yields more than 95,000 clones, about 90% seen once. The source material was peripheral blood, sampled on day 0 of AZD1222 vaccination. The receptors come from an adult in good health.

Remarks on this clone: Other DNA sequences in this sample translate to the same CDR3. The rearrangement uses TRBV20-1 and TRBJ2-7; D not resolved. The CDR3 spans 10 residues. The germline V gene has CDR1 DFQATT and CDR2 SNEGSKA (reference sequence). The V gene lost 3 bases and the J gene lost 4 bases, with 4 bases spanning the gap. CDR3 coding DNA: TGCAGTGCTAGTGATTACGAGCAGTACTTC. Translating it yields CSASDYEQYF.

Comment on this clone: At one boundary the junction diverges from the germline segment, which might be a read error. The chain employs TRBV7-7 and TRBJ2-2; TRBD1 is a possible D gene (5 bases). CDR3 length equals 14 residues. Germline V gives CDR1 SSHAT, CDR2 FNYEAQ (reference sequence). In DNA form, the CDR3 reads TGTGCTAGCAGCCGGACATGGAACACCGGGGAGCTGTTTTTT. This translates into CASSRTWNTGELFF.

The V and J genes are TRBV5-1 and TRBJ1-4; 7 bases align to TRBD1. This CDR3 contains 15 residues. The trim removed 1 base at V and 8 bases at J, leaving 8 bases unmatched. CDR1 is SGHRS and CDR2 is YFSETQ in the germline V gene. This CDR3 is CASSLIGGGGEKLFF. CDR3 in DNA: TGCGCCAGCAGCTTGATAGGGGGCGGCGGGGAAAAACTGTTTTTT.

V is TRBV10-2 and J is TRBJ2-2; 11 bases align to TRBD2. Germline values: CDR1 WSHSY, CDR2 SAAADI. This CDR3 has 17 residues. Trimming at V came to 4 bases and at J to 6 bases, leaving 10 bases not matched to a gene. The CDR3 DNA sequence: TGCGCCAGCAGTGGCACCGGGACTAGCGGAGTGTCCGGGGAGCTGTTTTTT. This translates into CASSGTGTSGVSGELFF.

This clone was seen a few times. The V gene is TRBV28, the J gene TRBJ1-1; D gene unclear. The length of the CDR3 is 14 residues. V was shortened by 5 bases and J by 4 bases, with 14 bases between the two germline ends. Germline lookup yields CDR1 MDHEN and CDR2 SYDVKM. CDR3: CASSPLGIGTEAFF. Here the CDR3 DNA reads TGTGCCAGCAGTCCCCTCGGGATAGGCACTGAAGCTTTCTTT.

V and J are TRBV28 and TRBJ1-2, with D unclear. Trimming left V 5 bases short and J 6 bases short, with 13 bases between. CDR1 and CDR2 (germline): MDHEN, SYDVKM. This CDR3 comprises 13 residues. CDR3 sequence (DNA): TGTGCCAGCAGTCGTCGGCAGGCGGATGGCTACACCTTC. Amino acids: CASSRRQADGYTF.

This clone was recorded once. The chain couples TRBV6-5 to TRBJ1-6, with 7 bases that match TRBD1. This CDR3 comprises 15 residues. Trimming cost V 7 bases and J 4 bases; bases outside gene matches: 7. Germline V gene sequence: CDR1 MNHEY, CDR2 SVGAGI. The CDR3 region is CASISGDSYNSPLHF. The CDR3 DNA is TGTGCCAGCATTAGTGGGGACAGTTATAATTCACCCCTCCACTTT.

This clone showed up just once. The rearrangement joins TRBV5-1 to TRBJ2-7; D is possibly TRBD2 (5 bases). The length of the CDR3 is 14 residues. Germline CDR1 is SGHRS and CDR2 is YFSETQ. V lost 0 bases and J 1 base, leaving 8 bases between the germline ends. CDR3 in amino acids: CASSLEGASYEQYF. In DNA form, the CDR3 reads TGCGCCAGCAGCTTGGAGGGAGCTTCCTACGAGCAGTACTTC.

This clone showed up just once. The chain is built from TRBV11-2 and TRBJ1-2; TRBD1 might be the D (6 bases). V lost 7 bases and J lost 2, with 11 bases in between. This CDR3 has 13 residues. CDR1 and CDR2 (germline): SGHAT, FQNNGV. CDR3 DNA sequence: TGTGCCAGCACCCGGGGGGGCAACTATGGCTACACCTTC. Its protein product is CASTRGGNYGYTF.

The genes are TRBV3-1 (or the pseudogene TRBV3-2) and TRBJ2-7; TRBD2 agrees at 8 bases. CDR3 length equals 15 residues. In germline, CDR1 is LGHDT, CDR2 YNNKEL (reference sequence). The junction had 6 bases not matched to a gene; V was cut back by 2 bases and J by 3 bases. The CDR3 protein is CASSQYGGGFYEQYF. CDR3 DNA sequence: TGTGCCAGCAGCCAATACGGCGGGGGGTTCTACGAGCAGTACTTC.

The J gene is TRBJ1-2, the V gene TRBV24-1; TRBD1 matches 7 bases. Germline CDR1 reads KGHDR; CDR2 reads SFDVKD. V gave up 3 bases and J gave up 8 bases; unmatched junction bases: 8. The CDR3 is 14 amino acids. The CDR3 reads CATSDRRQGYGYTF. In nucleotides, the CDR3 is TGTGCCACCAGTGATCGGAGACAGGGATACGGCTACACCTTC.

Of note for this clone: Different DNA sequences within this sample yield the same CDR3. The chain uses TRBV6-1 and TRBJ2-7; D is uncertain. The germline gives CDR1 MNHNS, CDR2 SASEGT. The CDR3 loop spans 14 amino acids. Trimming took off 2 bases at V and 0 bases at J, with 8 bases between the two ends. CDR3 residues: CASSEQGLSYEQYF. CDR3 sequence (DNA): TGTGCCAGCAGTGAACAAGGTCTCTCCTACGAGCAGTACTTC.

This clone has a single count. The chain combines TRBV6-5 with TRBJ1-4; maybe TRBD1 (6 bases). Germline CDR1 and CDR2: MNHEY and SVGAGI. There are 14 residues in the CDR3. The V gene lost 2 bases and the J gene lost 7 bases, with 11 bases spanning the gap. The CDR3 sequence: CASSYGGPFEKLFF. In DNA form, the CDR3 reads TGTGCCAGCAGTTACGGGGGGCCGTTTGAAAAACTGTTTTTT.

The CDR3 DNA follows: TGCAGCGTTGACAGGGGGAAAAGGGGCAATGAGCAGTTCTTC. This gives the protein CSVDRGKRGNEQFF. This chain joins TRBV29-1 and TRBJ2-1; 7 bases match TRBD1. The CDR3 length is 14 residues. Unmatched junction bases numbered 8, after V lost 3 bases and J lost 6 bases. The germline CDR1 and CDR2 sequences are SQVTM and ANQGSEA.

The chain couples TRBV6-5 to TRBJ1-1; unclear D gene. CDR3 length equals 15 residues. V lost 0 bases and J 7 bases, leaving 15 bases between the germline ends. CDR1 is MNHEY, CDR2 SVGAGI, per germline. CDR3 sequence (DNA): TGTGCCAGCAGTTACTCGGGTATCACCCCGCGTGAAGCTTTCTTT. Translated, it gives CASSYSGITPREAFF.

This clone has only one observation. V usage is TRBV5-1 and J usage is TRBJ1-1, with D hard to call. V was shortened by 4 bases and J by 5 bases, with 6 bases between the two germline ends. The germline gives CDR1 SGHRS, CDR2 YFSETQ. The CDR3 has 11 residues. This chain's CDR3 is CASSQNTEAFF. The DNA for the CDR3 is TGCGCCAGCAGCCAGAATACTGAAGCTTTCTTT. Using reference TRBV5-1 and TRBJ1-1 for the parts outside the CDR3, the full variable domain is KAGVTQTPRYLIKTRGQQVTLSCSPISGHRSVSWYQQTPGQGLQFLFEYFSETQRNKGNFPGRFSGRQFSNSRSEMNVSTLELGDSALYLCASSQNTEAFFGQGTRLTVV.